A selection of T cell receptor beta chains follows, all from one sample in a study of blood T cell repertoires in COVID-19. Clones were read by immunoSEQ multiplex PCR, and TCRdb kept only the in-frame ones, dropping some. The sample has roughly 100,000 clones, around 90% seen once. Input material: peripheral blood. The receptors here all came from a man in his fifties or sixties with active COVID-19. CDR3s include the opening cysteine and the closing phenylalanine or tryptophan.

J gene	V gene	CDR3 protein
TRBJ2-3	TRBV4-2	CASSQQLAGGTDTQYF
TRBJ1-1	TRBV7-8	CASSDGLLNEAFF
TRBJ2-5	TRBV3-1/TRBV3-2	CASSQQVRETQYF
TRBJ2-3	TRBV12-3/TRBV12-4	CASSLRDTQYF
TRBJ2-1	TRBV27	CASSSQMTSGNNEQFF
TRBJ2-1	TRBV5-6	CASSFRDSGGAREQFF
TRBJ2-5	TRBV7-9	CASRGWRTGGEETQYF
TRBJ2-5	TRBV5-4	CASNPGGESAQYF
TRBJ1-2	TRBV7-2	CASSPRDRGYGYTF
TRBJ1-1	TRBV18	CASSPSPIPNTEAFF
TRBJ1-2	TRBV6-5	CASSYRGTGYGYTF
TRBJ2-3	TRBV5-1	CASRRGGASTDTQYF
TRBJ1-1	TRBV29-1	CSASLRRGLSEAFF
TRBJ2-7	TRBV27	CASRRTVLRAEQYF
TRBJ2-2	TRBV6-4	CASSVEGSSTGELFF
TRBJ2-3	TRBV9	CASSAGGADSTDTQYF
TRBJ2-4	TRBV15	CATSRDPWLAKNIQYF
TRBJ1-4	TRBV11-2	CASSRTRGGGEKLFF
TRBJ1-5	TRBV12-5	CASGFGGSNQPQHF
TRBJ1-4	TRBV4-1	CASSLGTHRATNEKLFF
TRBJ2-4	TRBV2	CASSLGEWVKNIQYF
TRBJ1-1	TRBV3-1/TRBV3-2	CASSQAWGAEAFF
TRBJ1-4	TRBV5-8	CASSLGAIPGANEKLFF
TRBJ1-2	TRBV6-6	CASSRGGLSYGYTF
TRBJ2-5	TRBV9	CASSVSSGGRETQYF
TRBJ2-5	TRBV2	CASTYKETQYF
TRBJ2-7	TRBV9	CASSAGGIMGHEQYF
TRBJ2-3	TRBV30	CAWSLLGTDTQYF
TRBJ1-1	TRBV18	CASFTTGRGPTEAFF
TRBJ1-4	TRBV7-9	CASSSGATNEKLFF
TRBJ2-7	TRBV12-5	CASGLYEGAYEQYF
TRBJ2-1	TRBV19	CASSPPGTYNEQFF
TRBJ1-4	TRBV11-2	CASSPGLIATNEKLFF
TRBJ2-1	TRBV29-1	CSVRVNEQFF
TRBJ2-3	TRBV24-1	CATSSWESGTDTQYF
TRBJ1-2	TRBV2	CASNQDRGGYTF
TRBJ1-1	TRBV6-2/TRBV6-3	CASSYAGRAEAFF
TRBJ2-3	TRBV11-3	CASSLTSQDTDTQYF
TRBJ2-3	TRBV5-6	CASSLLTSSGTYTQYF
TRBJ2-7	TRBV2	CASSESGGTYEQYF
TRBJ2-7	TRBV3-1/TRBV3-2	CASSQGGGFSSYEQYF
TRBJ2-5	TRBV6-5	CASSSLGTGGRETQYF
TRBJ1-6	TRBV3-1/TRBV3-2	CASSQQGQSPLHF
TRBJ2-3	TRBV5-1	CASSLEGTRTDTQYF
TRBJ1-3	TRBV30	CAWSSRLNTIYF